These T cell receptor beta chains were read from a single sample in a study of OX40 agonist ivuxolimab in advanced cancers. Repertoires were generated with immunoSEQ multiplex PCR, while TCRdb's copy carries only in-frame clones and drops some. The sample lists approximately 31,000 clones, roughly 90% occurring once. Material: CD4+ or CD8+ T cells sorted from blood, obtained in a trial of the OX40 agonist ivuxolimab. These receptors all come from an adult with an advanced solid tumor such as melanoma, head and neck, liver or kidney cancer. The CDR3 runs from the conserved cysteine through the conserved F or W. A D gene is named only where the DNA matches it firmly. The listing skips clone size in some rows; elsewhere it reads once, few, many or a size class.

D gene | J gene | clone size | V gene | CDR3 protein | CDR3 DNA
. | TRBJ1-4 | . | TRBV9 | CASSSKVGEEKLFF | TGTGCCAGCAGCTCTAAAGTTGGGGAAGAAAAACTGTTTTTT
TRBD1 | TRBJ2-7 | . | TRBV6-5 | CASISRQGYDEQYF | TGTGCCAGCATTTCGAGACAGGGATACGACGAGCAGTACTTC
. | TRBJ2-7 | . | TRBV30 | CAWEIGSYEQYF | TGTGCCTGGGAGATTGGGTCCTACGAGCAGTACTTC
. | TRBJ1-5 | . | TRBV6-1 | CASSGAATTAGGSNQPQHF | TGTGCCAGCAGTGGTGCTGCTACGACTGCGGGGGGGAGTAATCAGCCCCAGCATTTT
. | TRBJ2-7 | . | TRBV28 | CASGPLTGANYEQYF | TGTGCCAGCGGGCCCTTGACGGGGGCGAATTACGAGCAGTACTTC
. | TRBJ2-2 | few | TRBV4-1 | CASSQNTGELFF | TGCGCCAGCAGCCAGAACACCGGGGAGCTGTTTTTT
TRBD1 | TRBJ2-1 | . | TRBV30 | CAWRDRGYNEQFF | TGTGCCTGGAGGGACAGGGGTTACAATGAGCAGTTCTTC
. | TRBJ2-1 | . | TRBV6-6 | CASSFQLDGYYNEQFF | TGTGCCAGCAGTTTCCAACTTGACGGATACTACAATGAGCAGTTCTTC
TRBD1 | TRBJ1-5 | . | TRBV5-6 | CASSSQGHGNQPQHF | TGTGCCAGCAGCTCACAGGGGCACGGAAATCAGCCCCAGCATTTT
. | TRBJ1-5 | . | TRBV5-8 | CASSLAYKNQPQHF | TGTGCCAGCAGCTTGGCCTACAAAAATCAGCCCCAGCATTTT